These T cell receptor beta chains were read from a single sample in a study of blood T cell repertoires in COVID-19. The method was immunoSEQ multiplex PCR; TCRdb's version includes in-frame clones alone and lacks a portion of them. Of about 58,000 clones in the sample, 81% were seen once. Material for sequencing was peripheral blood. Receptors were obtained from a man aged 55 to 70 with COVID-19, enrolled during active disease. The CDR3 runs from the conserved cysteine through the conserved F or W.

v_gene: TRBV7-9
j_gene: TRBJ1-5
CDR3aa: CASSLGQGGSNQPQHF

v_gene: TRBV11-2
j_gene: TRBJ2-5
CDR3aa: CASSLPRKVAVQETQYF

v_gene: TRBV7-2
j_gene: TRBJ2-1
CDR3aa: CASSFLAEYNEQFF

v_gene: TRBV6-5
j_gene: TRBJ1-5
CDR3aa: CASRRDRGPQPQHF

v_gene: TRBV5-8
j_gene: TRBJ1-5
CDR3aa: CASSRPAVGGNQPQHF

v_gene: TRBV27
j_gene: TRBJ1-4
CDR3aa: CASSWRANEKLFF

v_gene: TRBV18
j_gene: TRBJ2-2
CDR3aa: CASSLRGLAGPGELFF

v_gene: TRBV11-2
j_gene: TRBJ2-7
CDR3aa: CASSPSREPYF

v_gene: TRBV30
j_gene: TRBJ1-1
CDR3aa: CAWGTLNTEAFF

v_gene: TRBV10-1
j_gene: TRBJ2-1
CDR3aa: CASSGFSSYNEQFF

v_gene: TRBV6-5
j_gene: TRBJ2-7
CDR3aa: CASSYGGGSYEQYF

v_gene: TRBV25-1
j_gene: TRBJ1-5
CDR3aa: CASSGWGQGQPQHF

v_gene: TRBV29-1
j_gene: TRBJ1-1
CDR3aa: CSVRKTLMNTEAFF

v_gene: TRBV7-9
j_gene: TRBJ1-5
CDR3aa: CASGAAFNQPQHF

v_gene: TRBV5-3
j_gene: TRBJ2-7
CDR3aa: CARSLATRGRHEQYF